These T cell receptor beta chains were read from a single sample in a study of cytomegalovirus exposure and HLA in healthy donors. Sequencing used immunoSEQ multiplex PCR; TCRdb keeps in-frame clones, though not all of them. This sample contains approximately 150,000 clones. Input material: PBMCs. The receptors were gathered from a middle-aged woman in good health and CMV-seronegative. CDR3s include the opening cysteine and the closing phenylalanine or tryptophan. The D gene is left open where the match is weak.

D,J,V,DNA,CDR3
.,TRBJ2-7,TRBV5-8,TGTGCCAGCAGCTTACAGGTTTTAGGTGGGCAGTACTTC,CASSLQVLGGQYF
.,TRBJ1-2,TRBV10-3,TGTGCCATCAGTGAGTCGAACAGTGAGTCTTACTATGGCTACACCTTC,CAISESNSESYYGYTF
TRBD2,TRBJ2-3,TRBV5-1,TGCGCCAGCAGCTTGAGGCTAGCGGGTCCGGATACGCAGTATTTT,CASSLRLAGPDTQYF
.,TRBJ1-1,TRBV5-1,TGCGCCAGCAGCTTGGACAGGGCGAGCACTGAAGCTTTCTTT,CASSLDRASTEAFF
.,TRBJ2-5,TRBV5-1,TGCGCCAGCAGCTTGGAGGCGGAAAAAGAGACCCAGTACTTC,CASSLEAEKETQYF
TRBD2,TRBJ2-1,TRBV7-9,TGTGCCAGCAAATTAAACCAAGCGGGGGGCAATGAGCAGTTCTTC,CASKLNQAGGNEQFF
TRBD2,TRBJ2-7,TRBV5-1,TGCGCCAGCAGCTTTCTTAGCGGGGGTTACGACGAGCAGTACTTC,CASSFLSGGYDEQYF
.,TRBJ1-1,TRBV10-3,TGTGCCATCAGCTCACAAGAGGCTGAAGCTTTCTTT,CAISSQEAEAFF
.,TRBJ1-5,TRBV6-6,TGTGCCAGCAGTTACTCGGCGGGAGATCAGCCCCAGCATTTT,CASSYSAGDQPQHF
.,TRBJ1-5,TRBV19,TGTGCCAGTAATAGCCGTTCGAGTCCCCAGCATTTT,CASNSRSSPQHF
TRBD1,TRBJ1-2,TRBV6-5,TGTGCCAGCAGTTACTCGCTGCCCGACAGGGGATGGGGCTACACCTTC,CASSYSLPDRGWGYTF